Following are 9 T cell receptor beta chains from one sample sequenced in a study of spatial heterogeneity in lung cancer. Their cognate antigens are unknown. Time point of the sample: sample taken at primary tumor resection. Findings and caveats of the study: Tumor mutation count correlated with how many alpha and beta TCRs expanded intratumorally.

MiXCR was run by TCRdb on the 5' RACE reads, yielding one entry per CDR3 protein. The sample shows 10,000 to 15,000 distinct CDR3 sequences, over 6.5% of them seen only once. The specimen comprised lung tumor tissue, sampled at surgery. The origin of the receptors is a female donor with early-stage non-small cell lung cancer.

Sample share makes this clonotype medium-sized. V gene TRBV15 combines with J gene TRBJ1-1; D ambiguous. In germline, CDR1 is LNHNV, CDR2 YYDKDF (reference sequence). V was trimmed by 2 bases and J by 1 base, leaving 11 bases between them. The CDR3 contains 15 residues. CDR3 in amino acids: CATSRSMTGNTEAFF. In DNA, the CDR3 is TGTGCCACCAGCAGATCGATGACTGGGAACACTGAAGCTTTCTTT.

In its sample, this clonotype was seen many times. This chain links TRBV29-1 with TRBJ1-1; D gene unclear. The germline V gene has CDR1 SQVTM and CDR2 ANQGSEA. The CDR3 runs to 13 residues. V was shortened by 6 bases and J by 6 bases, with 17 bases between the two germline ends. Written as DNA, the CDR3 is TGCAGCGTCGCTGGGCAGGCCCTCTCTGAAGCTTTCTTT. It encodes CSVAGQALSEAFF. Complete variable domain (other parts from reference TRBV29-1 and TRBJ1-1): SAVISQKPSRDICQRGTSLTIQCQVDSQVTMMFWYRQQPGQSLTLIATANQGSEATYESGFVIDKFPISRPNLTFSTLTVSNMSPEDSSIYLCSVAGQALSEAFFGQGTRLTVV.

At least ten counts were recorded for this clonotype. The chain is built from TRBV9 and TRBJ2-7, with 7 bases that match TRBD1. Losses at the gene ends were 3 bases for V and 0 bases for J; bases not matched to a gene: 3. The CDR3 sequence is 14 residues long. Germline assignment: CDR1 SGDLS and CDR2 YYNGEE. This chain's CDR3 is CASSATGSSYEQYF. The CDR3 nucleotides are TGTGCCAGCAGCGCGACAGGGAGCTCCTACGAGCAGTACTTC. Filled out from reference TRBV9 and TRBJ2-7, the complete variable domain reads DSGVTQTPKHLITATGQRVTLRCSPRSGDLSVYWYQQSLDQGLQFLIQYYNGEERAKGNILERFSAQQFPDLHSELNLSSLELGDSALYFCASSATGSSYEQYFGPGTRLTVT.

This clonotype occurred many times. This chain links TRBV7-2 with TRBJ2-7; the D is unclear. The germline V gene has CDR1 SGHTA and CDR2 FQGNSA. The CDR3 has 15 amino acids. V lost 5 bases, J lost 0 bases, and 14 bases lay in between. CDR3 amino acids: CASSPEVQSSYEQYF. The CDR3 nucleotides are TGTGCCAGCAGCCCAGAGGTGCAGAGCTCCTACGAGCAGTACTTC. Complete variable domain (other parts from reference TRBV7-2 and TRBJ2-7): GAGVSQSPSNKVTEKGKDVELRCDPISGHTALYWYRQSLGQGLEFLIYFQGNSAPDKSGLPSDRFSAERTGGSVSTLTIQRTQQEDSAVYLCASSPEVQSSYEQYFGPGTRLTVT.

This clonotype has a count of ten or more. The V call is TRBV7-8, the J call TRBJ1-1; D not resolved. V lost 5 bases to trimming and J lost 2 bases, with 6 bases between them. This CDR3 spans 12 amino acids. Germline CDR1 SGHVS, CDR2 FQNEAQ. The CDR3 is CASSRLNTEAFF. CDR3 bases: TGTGCCAGCAGCCGATTAAACACTGAAGCTTTCTTT.

This clonotype was counted at least ten times. V is TRBV20-1 and J is TRBJ2-7, with TRBD1 matching 7 bases. With 4 bases clipped from V and 6 bases from J, the junction kept 9 bases outside the gene matches. There are 13 residues in the CDR3. The germline V gene encodes CDR1 DFQATT and CDR2 SNEGSKA (reference sequence). The CDR3 protein is CSANPRQGVEQYF. For the CDR3, the DNA is TGCAGTGCTAACCCGAGACAGGGCGTCGAGCAGTACTTC.

This clonotype ranks as medium-sized. This chain uses TRBV15 with TRBJ2-2; a weak D match, TRBD2 (5 bases). Germline values: CDR1 LNHNV, CDR2 YYDKDF (reference sequence). V was pared by 0 bases and J by 2 bases, with 7 bases between. This CDR3 contains 15 residues. Here the CDR3 reads CATSRDGSNTGELFF. The CDR3 DNA is TGTGCCACCAGCAGAGATGGGAGTAACACCGGGGAGCTGTTTTTT.

This clonotype has a count of ten or more. The J gene is TRBJ2-5, the V gene TRBV5-5; 10 nucleotides line up with TRBD1. The CDR3 runs to 17 residues. J gave up 4 bases and V 2 bases, and 11 bases lay outside the gene matches. The germline V gene encodes CDR1 SGHKS and CDR2 YYEKEE (reference sequence). The chain's CDR3 is CASSFATGGTSRETQYF. CDR3 in DNA: TGTGCCAGCAGCTTCGCGACAGGGGGCACCTCCCGAGAGACCCAGTACTTC.

In this sample, this clonotype turned up many times. V and J are TRBV20-1 and TRBJ2-3, with no clear D. Trimming stripped 1 base from V and 4 bases from J, with 9 bases between. CDR1 is DFQATT, CDR2 SNEGSKA, per germline (reference sequence). CDR3 length equals 13 residues. CDR3 residues: CSARVASADTQYF. The DNA of the CDR3 is TGCAGTGCTAGAGTCGCTTCGGCAGATACGCAGTATTTT.